This T cell receptor (beta chain) originates from a study of blood T cell repertoires in COVID-19. This CDR3 is built from 17 residues. V shed 1 base and J 2 bases; nucleotides not matched to a gene: 10. Germline CDR1 LGHNT, CDR2 FRNRAP. Using immunoSEQ multiplex PCR, the repertoire was profiled, and TCRdb retains in-frame clones only, with some absent. The sample has some 290,000 clones; roughly 86% are singletons. This receptor was identified in a man younger than 35 with active or convalescent COVID-19. The sequencing sample was made of peripheral blood. The chain combines TRBV12-5 with TRBJ2-7, with 8 bases aligning to TRBD2. This chain's CDR3 is CASGLEKSGGTPYEQYF. In DNA, the CDR3 is TGTGCTAGTGGTTTGGAAAAAAGCGGGGGAACCCCCTACGAGCAGTACTTC.